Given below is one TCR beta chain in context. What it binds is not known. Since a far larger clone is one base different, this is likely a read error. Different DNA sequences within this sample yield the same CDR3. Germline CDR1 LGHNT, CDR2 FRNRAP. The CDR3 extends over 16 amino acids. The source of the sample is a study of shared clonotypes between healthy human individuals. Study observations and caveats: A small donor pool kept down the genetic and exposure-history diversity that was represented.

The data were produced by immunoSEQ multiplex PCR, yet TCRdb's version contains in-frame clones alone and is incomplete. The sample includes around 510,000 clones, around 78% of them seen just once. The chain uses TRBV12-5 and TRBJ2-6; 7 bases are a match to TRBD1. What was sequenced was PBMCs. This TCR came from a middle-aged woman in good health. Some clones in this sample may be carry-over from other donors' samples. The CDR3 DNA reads TGTGCTAGTGGCTTGGAAGGGGGCCCTGGGGCCAACGTCCTGACTTTC. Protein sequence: CASGLEGGPGANVLTF.